A single sample is the source of the 21 T cell receptor beta chains below, sequenced in a study of beta chain features in type 1 diabetes. Study results and caveats: TCRB CDR3s were moderately but significantly shorter in Type 1 diabetes patients in all four CD4+ subsets.

Which antigens these TCRs recognize remains unknown. Expressed TCRB transcripts were sequenced after all isolated RNA was converted to cDNA. Sequencing used immunoSEQ multiplex PCR; TCRdb keeps in-frame clones, though not all of them. The repertoire includes roughly 280,000 clones, roughly a quarter of them detected once, and about 0.012% sits in the top ten. The sequencing input was naive CD4+ T cells from blood. These receptors all stem from a woman aged 30 to 39 with type 1 diabetes.

The chain uses TRBV29-1 and TRBJ2-3, with D unclear. The CDR3 extends over 12 amino acids. V lost 6 bases to trimming and J lost 3 bases, with 10 bases between them. CDR1 and CDR2 from the germline V gene are SQVTM and ANQGSEA. Written as DNA, the CDR3 is TGCAGCGTGTTGGAGCAGACAGATACGCAGTATTTT. Translation gives CSVLEQTDTQYF.

The chain carries TRBV2 and TRBJ2-5; no firm D call. The CDR3 consists of 15 residues. CDR1 and CDR2 from the germline V gene are SNHLY and FYNNEI. Trimming pared 4 bases from V and 4 bases from J, leaving 16 bases between. In DNA form, the CDR3 reads TGTGCCAGCAGTGGAGGCGGAAGCCGCCGAGAGACCCAGTACTTC. Translated: CASSGGGSRRETQYF.

V and J are TRBV30 and TRBJ2-5; D not certain. Trimming took 4 bases from V and 2 from J, leaving 17 bases between them. The length of the CDR3 is 15 residues. Germline V CDR1 and CDR2: GTSNPN, SVGIG (reference sequence). The DNA for the CDR3 is TGTGCCTGGAATCGAGGAAATAGACGGCAAGAGACCCAGTACTTC. This sequence encodes CAWNRGNRRQETQYF.

The genes are TRBV7-9 and TRBJ1-1; D is unclear. This CDR3 comprises 12 residues. V was shortened by 6 bases and J by 4 bases, with 9 bases between the two germline ends. Germline values: CDR1 SEHNR, CDR2 FQNEAQ (reference sequence). This CDR3 is CASSMLSTEAFF. CDR3 DNA: TGTGCCAGCAGTATGCTGAGCACTGAAGCTTTCTTT.

CDR3 coding DNA: TGTGCCAGCAGTTTAAATGGGGCAGGGTTAGGGGCCAACGTCCTGACTTTC. Translating gives CASSLNGAGLGANVLTF. The chain has TRBV27 and TRBJ2-6; tentative D call: TRBD1 (5 bases). Trimming took off 2 bases at V and 4 bases at J, with 15 bases between the two ends. Germline V gene sequence: CDR1 MNHEY, CDR2 SMNVEV (reference sequence). The CDR3 sequence is 17 residues long.

This clone was picked up a small number of times. The chain employs TRBV7-3 and TRBJ2-7, with 8 positions matching TRBD1. This CDR3 is 15 amino acids long. The germline V gene encodes CDR1 SGHTA and CDR2 FQGTGA. V lost 2 bases to trimming and J lost 5 bases; unmatched junction nucleotides: 8. The CDR3 DNA sequence: TGTGCCAGCAGCTTATCTGGACAGGGCACCCACGAGCAGTACTTC. It codes for CASSLSGQGTHEQYF.

This chain uses TRBV29-1 with TRBJ1-2; D might be TRBD1 (5 bases). V was cut by 6 bases and J by 5 bases, with 16 bases left in between. Per the germline V gene, CDR1 is SQVTM and CDR2 is ANQGSEA. The CDR3 has 13 residues. The CDR3 DNA is TGCAGCGTGGGACTCTCCCGCGGGTATGGCTACACCTTC. It translates to CSVGLSRGYGYTF. The full variable domain, completed using reference TRBV29-1 and TRBJ1-2, is SAVISQKPSRDICQRGTSLTIQCQVDSQVTMMFWYRQQPGQSLTLIATANQGSEATYESGFVIDKFPISRPNLTFSTLTVSNMSPEDSSIYLCSVGLSRGYGYTFGSGTRLTVV.

This clone was observed a handful of times. J is TRBJ1-2 and V is TRBV29-1; D ambiguous. CDR1 is SQVTM, CDR2 ANQGSEA, per germline. Trimming removed 7 bases from V and 9 bases from J, with 9 bases in between. The CDR3 covers 9 residues. CDR3 protein: CSEGESYTF. The CDR3 bases are TGCAGCGAAGGAGAGAGCTACACCTTC.

CDR3 DNA: TGTGCCACCAGCAGAGATCTAGCGGCACGAGGGACCCAGTACTTC. Amino acids: CATSRDLAARGTQYF. The chain carries TRBV15 and TRBJ2-5; 7 bases are a match to TRBD2. Germline V gives CDR1 LNHNV, CDR2 YYDKDF (reference sequence). J was trimmed by 7 bases and V by 0 bases; bases with no gene match: 8. CDR3 length: 15 amino acids.

This sequence joins TRBV6-5 and TRBJ2-7; 8 bases match TRBD2. V lost 1 base to trimming and J lost 4 bases; unmatched junction nucleotides: 3. The length of the CDR3 is 14 residues. CDR1 is MNHEY and CDR2 is SVGAGI in the germline V gene. Here the CDR3 DNA reads TGTGCCAGCAGTTACTACGGGAGGGAATACGAGCAGTACTTC. Protein product: CASSYYGREYEQYF.

V and J are TRBV7-9 and TRBJ1-1, with D possibly matching TRBD1 (5 bases). CDR3 length equals 18 residues. Germline V gene sequence: CDR1 SEHNR, CDR2 FQNEAQ (reference sequence). V was cut by 1 base and J by 0 bases, with 18 bases left in between. The DNA of the CDR3 is TGTGCCAGCAGCTTAGGGCCCGGGGGAAGGGTTCTGAACACTGAAGCTTTCTTT. Protein sequence: CASSLGPGGRVLNTEAFF.

The chain has TRBV13 and TRBJ2-7; D is possibly TRBD1 (7 bases). The CDR3 totals 11 residues. Trimming removed 8 bases from V and 5 bases from J, with 10 bases in between. CDR1 is PRHDT, CDR2 FYEKMQ, per germline (reference sequence). The CDR3 loop is CASAGQNEQYF. The CDR3 coding sequence is TGTGCCAGCGCGGGACAGAACGAGCAGTACTTC.

This chain uses TRBV9 with TRBJ1-4; possible D gene TRBD1, 6 bases. The length of the CDR3 is 14 residues. With 4 bases removed from V and 5 bases from J, the gap between germline ends came to 12 bases. Germline CDR1 reads SGDLS; CDR2 reads YYNGEE. DNA of the CDR3: TGTGCCAGCAGCCGCAGGGGCTTCAATGAAAAACTGTTTTTT. This encodes CASSRRGFNEKLFF.

The CDR3 region has the DNA TGTGCCAGTACCCCGACAGGGCCAAGTGGCTACACCTTC. Encoded protein: CASTPTGPSGYTF. The V gene is TRBV19, the J gene TRBJ1-2; TRBD1 aligns across 7 bases. Germline values: CDR1 LNHDA, CDR2 SQIVND (reference sequence). Trimming at V came to 7 bases and at J to 7 bases, leaving 9 bases not matched to a gene. The CDR3 spans 13 residues.

A note on this clone: The junction differs from germline at one of its ends, possibly a read error. The chain's CDR3 is CASSPGQQETQYF. CDR3 nucleotides: TGTGCTAGCAGCCCGGGACAGCAAGAGACCCAGTACTTC. The chain joins TRBV7-7 to TRBJ2-5, with TRBD1 matching over 7 bases. CDR1 is SSHAT and CDR2 is FNYEAQ in the germline V gene (reference sequence). CDR3 length: 13 amino acids.

The chain employs TRBV7-9 and TRBJ2-7; D gene unclear. In germline, CDR1 is SEHNR, CDR2 FQNEAQ (reference sequence). This CDR3 is built from 14 residues. V shed 1 base and J shed 0 bases, with 7 bases lying between them. The CDR3 DNA is TGTGCCAGCAGCTTAGTTCCAGACTCCTACGAGCAGTACTTC. Its protein is CASSLVPDSYEQYF.

The chain has TRBV9 and TRBJ2-5; 9 bases line up with TRBD2. Germline CDR1 reads SGDLS; CDR2 reads YYNGEE. The CDR3 consists of 16 residues. The trim removed 0 bases at V and 1 base at J, leaving 4 bases unmatched. CDR3 nucleotide sequence: TGTGCCAGCAGCGTAGCCGTTAGCGGGGGCCAAGAGACCCAGTACTTC. Protein: CASSVAVSGGQETQYF.

The chain couples TRBV23-1 to TRBJ2-1; a weak D match, TRBD2 (6 bases). TRBV23-1 is an ORF, with its function uncertain. This CDR3 is built from 21 residues. Trimming stripped 3 bases from V and 0 bases from J, with 27 bases between. In nucleotides, the CDR3 is TGCGCCAGCAGTCACCAAACCGCTTTTCATCAGCGGGTCCTCTCCTACAATGAGCAGTTCTTC. Amino acids: CASSHQTAFHQRVLSYNEQFF.

The chain joins TRBV11-3 to TRBJ2-5; tentative D call: TRBD2 (6 bases). The CDR3 is 16 amino acids. Germline-derived CDR1 and CDR2 are SGHNT and YENEEA. The germline V and J ends were trimmed by 5 bases and 1 base, with 17 bases remaining between them. The CDR3 DNA sequence: TGTGCCAGCAGCGGATCTGGAGGGCCGGCCCAAGAGACCCAGTACTTC. Protein: CASSGSGGPAQETQYF. Complete variable domain (other parts from reference TRBV11-3 and TRBJ2-5): EAGVVQSPRYKIIEKKQPVAFWCNPISGHNTLYWYLQNLGQGPELLIRYENEEAVDDSQLPKDRFSAERLKGVDSTLKIQPAELGDSAVYLCASSGSGGPAQETQYFGPGTRLLVL.

CDR3 DNA: TGTGCCAGCAGCTTTGGGCCCGACGGCGAGCAGTACTTC. This encodes CASSFGPDGEQYF. The chain has TRBV11-2 and TRBJ2-7; no reliable D call. Looked up from germline, CDR1 is SGHAT and CDR2 is FQNNGV. Deletions cut 3 bases from V and 6 bases from J, with 12 bases between. This CDR3 region has 13 residues.

This clone has more than one count but fewer than ten. The chain carries TRBV5-1 and TRBJ1-3; 9 bases agree with TRBD1. The trim removed 1 base at V and 0 bases at J, leaving 2 bases unmatched. The CDR3 spans 16 residues. The germline gives CDR1 SGHRS, CDR2 YFSETQ. The CDR3 sequence: CASSLRGQGSGNTIYF. Here the CDR3 DNA reads TGCGCCAGCAGCTTGCGGGGACAGGGCTCTGGAAACACCATATATTTT.